Shown below are 4 T cell receptor beta chains from a single sample sequenced in a study of cytomegalovirus exposure and HLA in healthy donors. TCRdb's copy holds only in-frame clones and misses some; the assay was immunoSEQ multiplex PCR. The sample shows roughly 59,000 clones, 80% to 95% of them seen only once. Input material: PBMCs. These receptors were obtained from a man aged 18 to 30 in good health and CMV-seropositive.

This clone was detected once. The chain uses TRBV28 and TRBJ2-3; the D is unclear. Trimming left V 6 bases short and J 5 bases short, with 15 bases between. CDR1 and CDR2 from the germline V gene are MDHEN and SYDVKM. The CDR3 is 14 residues long. CDR3 sequence: CASSKTSSRDTQYF. CDR3 DNA: TGTGCCAGCAGCAAAACCAGTTCTCGAGATACGCAGTATTTT.

This clone was observed a few times. The chain joins TRBV2 to TRBJ2-7, with TRBD1 matching 9 bases. J lost 4 bases, V lost 4 bases, and 2 bases had no gene match. From germline, CDR1 is SNHLY and CDR2 FYNNEI. The CDR3 length is 13 residues. CDR3 DNA: TGTGCCAGCAGTGGGACAGGGGATTACGAGCAGTACTTC. Encoded protein: CASSGTGDYEQYF. Full variable domain (outside the CDR3, taken from reference TRBV2 and TRBJ2-7): EPEVTQTPSHQVTQMGQEVILRCVPISNHLYFYWYRQILGQKVEFLVSFYNNEISEKSEIFDDQFSVERPDGSNFTLKIRSTKLEDSAMYFCASSGTGDYEQYFGPGTRLTVT.

This rearrangement joins TRBV19 to TRBJ2-7; possible D gene TRBD2, 6 bases. This CDR3 contains 14 residues. Trimming left V 5 bases short and J 2 bases short, with 13 bases between. In germline, CDR1 is LNHDA, CDR2 SQIVND (reference sequence). DNA of the CDR3: TGTGCCAGTAGTCCCGGGACTGGCGCCTACGAGCAGTACTTC. Its translation is CASSPGTGAYEQYF.

This chain links TRBV28 with TRBJ1-4; a possible D gene is TRBD1 (5 bases). The CDR3 runs 17 residues. The V gene lost 1 base and the J gene lost 7 bases, with 19 bases spanning the gap. Germline V lookup: CDR1 MDHEN, CDR2 SYDVKM. In DNA form, the CDR3 reads TGTGCCAGCAGTTTATTGACAGCTTCTTTGACGAGTGAAAAACTGTTTTTT. Amino acids: CASSLLTASLTSEKLFF.